One and the same sample provided the 24 T cell receptor beta chains below, sequenced in a study of CD8 T cells in ankylosing spondylitis. TCRdb re-analysed the 5' RACE reads in MiXCR, keeping a single row per CDR3 protein. The sample consists of 150,000 to 200,000 distinct CDR3 sequences, approximately 16% of them appearing once. The sequencing sample was made of blood, either unsorted or a sorted T cell fraction (not recorded which). These receptors were collected from a male donor with ankylosing spondylitis or in good health (not recorded which).

This clonotype has just a few counts. This rearrangement joins TRBV18 to TRBJ2-1; D is undetermined. Germline-derived CDR1 and CDR2 are KGHSH and LQKENI. V was shortened by 3 bases and J by 0 bases, with 6 bases between the two germline ends. The CDR3 contains 14 residues. Written as DNA, the CDR3 is TGTGCCAGCTCACCGTCCAGCTCCTACAATGAGCAGTTCTTC. Translating gives CASSPSSSYNEQFF.

A few counts support this clonotype. This chain connects TRBV12-3 or TRBV12-4 to TRBJ1-1; D is perhaps TRBD1 (6 bases). V was trimmed by 5 bases and J by 3 bases, leaving 19 bases between them. This CDR3 has 16 amino acids. The CDR3: CASSSPEQGADTEAFF. Here the CDR3 DNA reads TGTGCCAGCAGTAGCCCGGAACAGGGAGCTGACACTGAAGCTTTCTTT.

The rearrangement uses TRBV2 and TRBJ2-6; tentatively, D is TRBD1 (6 bases). Trimming removed 11 bases at V and 0 bases at J, with 11 bases between. CDR3 length: 14 residues. Germline loops: CDR1 SNHLY, CDR2 FYNNEI. The CDR3 region is CAGGTDSGANVLTF. The CDR3, as DNA: TGTGCCGGGGGCACCGACTCTGGGGCCAACGTCCTGACTTTC.

This clonotype occurred many times. V and J are TRBV12-3 or TRBV12-4 and TRBJ2-1; 12 bases map to TRBD2. Trimming at V came to 3 bases and at J to 4 bases, leaving 1 base not matched to a gene. CDR3 length: 15 residues. This CDR3 reads CASSLTSGRYNEQFF. Here the CDR3 DNA reads TGTGCCAGCAGTTTGACTAGCGGGAGATACAATGAGCAGTTCTTC.

This clonotype has a handful of counts. The chain recombines TRBV7-2 with TRBJ2-3, with D unclear. The V end lost 5 bases, the J end lost 3 bases, and 21 bases lay between the germline ends. The CDR3 is made up of 17 amino acids. Germline values: CDR1 SGHTA, CDR2 FQGNSA. Here the CDR3 DNA reads TGTGCCAGCAGCCACCCTCAATGGGTCAGTGGGACAGATACGCAGTATTTT. This translates into CASSHPQWVSGTDTQYF.

Note on this clonotype: A much larger clone lies a single base off, so this may be a read error. The rearrangement joins TRBV20-1 to TRBJ1-5; TRBD1 matches at 12 bases. Germline loops: CDR1 DFQATT, CDR2 SNEGSKA (reference sequence). This CDR3 is built from 17 residues. The CDR3 coding sequence is TGCAGTGCCATAGGGACAGGGGGCGCGGTTGGCAATCGGCCCCAGCATTTT. This codes for CSAIGTGGAVGNRPQHF.

This clonotype was recorded a few times. J is TRBJ1-1 and V is TRBV3-1, with a possible D match to TRBD1 (6 bases). Trimming removed 4 bases from V and 1 base from J, with 10 bases in between. The length of the CDR3 is 14 residues. The germline V gene encodes CDR1 LGHDT and CDR2 YNNKEL (reference sequence). The DNA of the CDR3 is TGTGCCAGCAGCCCCGGGACACAGAACACTGAAGCTTTCTTT. As protein: CASSPGTQNTEAFF.

This clonotype was seen ten or more times. V gene TRBV7-3 combines with J gene TRBJ2-3; D possibly corresponds to TRBD1 (6 bases). The CDR3 consists of 14 residues. Germline CDR1 reads SGHTA; CDR2 reads FQGTGA. Trimming took off 3 bases at V and 5 bases at J, with 12 bases between the two ends. The CDR3 is CASSFTGIRDTQYF. CDR3 coding DNA: TGTGCCAGCAGCTTTACAGGGATCCGAGATACGCAGTATTTT.

This clonotype occurred many times. The V and J genes are TRBV29-1 and TRBJ2-7; D unclear. V dropped 3 bases and J dropped 0 bases, with 3 bases sitting between them. The length of the CDR3 is 11 residues. From germline, CDR1 is SQVTM and CDR2 ANQGSEA. The CDR3 sequence: CSVEGSYEQYF. The CDR3 bases are TGCAGCGTTGAGGGCTCCTACGAGCAGTACTTC.

There are many counts of this clonotype. The chain uses TRBV24-1 and TRBJ2-1; TRBD1 matches at 9 bases. The CDR3 length is 18 residues. Per germline, CDR1 KGHDR and CDR2 SFDVKD. V was pared by 4 bases and J by 4 bases, with 13 bases of the junction left unmatched. The DNA of the CDR3 is TGTGCCACCAGTGAACCCCCTTACAGGGGGCGAGAATACAATGAGCAGTTCTTC. This gives the protein CATSEPPYRGREYNEQFF.

This clonotype has at least ten counts. The V gene is TRBV5-1, the J gene TRBJ2-4; D is undetermined. The CDR3 length is 15 residues. V lost 0 bases and J lost 0, with 7 bases in between. Germline-derived CDR1 and CDR2 are SGHRS and YFSETQ. The CDR3 DNA is TGCGCCAGCAGCTTGGCGGACCCAGCCAAAAACATTCAGTACTTC. Translating gives CASSLADPAKNIQYF.

This clonotype was seen repeatedly, ten times or more. This chain links TRBV20-1 with TRBJ2-2; 8 bases fit TRBD2. CDR1 and CDR2 (germline): DFQATT, SNEGSKA (reference sequence). The trim removed 2 bases at V and 5 bases at J, leaving 10 bases unmatched. CDR3 length: 16 amino acids. The CDR3 nucleotides read TGCAGTGCTAGACTCTCGGCGGGAGGTATAACCGGGGAGCTGTTTTTT. Translated: CSARLSAGGITGELFF.

This clonotype was observed at least ten times. This chain links TRBV29-1 with TRBJ2-7; 8 bases agree with TRBD1. Germline V gene lookup returns CDR1 SQVTM and CDR2 ANQGSEA. The V and J ends lost 4 bases and 1 base, in that order; junction bases with no gene match: 6. The CDR3 runs to 14 residues. CDR3 amino acids: CSVVDRGRSYEQYF. Here the CDR3 DNA reads TGCAGCGTTGTAGACAGGGGAAGATCCTACGAGCAGTACTTC.

This clonotype was seen repeatedly, ten times or more. The rearrangement joins TRBV6-1 to TRBJ2-5; TRBD2 is a possible D gene (5 bases). CDR1 and CDR2 (germline): MNHNS, SASEGT. This CDR3 has 17 amino acids. Trimming took off 4 bases at V and 1 base at J, with 19 bases between the two ends. The CDR3 DNA follows: TGTGCCAGCAGTGCCGACCCTTTCAGGCGGGCCCAAGAGACCCAGTACTTC. Its protein is CASSADPFRRAQETQYF.

The genes are TRBV29-1 and TRBJ2-2; 7 bases agree with TRBD2. The CDR3 covers 12 residues. Germline loops: CDR1 SQVTM, CDR2 ANQGSEA. V was pared by 3 bases and J by 6 bases, with 1 base of the junction left unmatched. The DNA of the CDR3 is TGCAGCGTTGACCGGGGGGCCGGGGAGCTGTTTTTT. It is translated as CSVDRGAGELFF.

In its sample, this clonotype was seen many times. The CDR3 sequence: CAISDWDRGDANTGELFF. For the CDR3, the DNA is TGTGCCATCAGTGATTGGGACAGGGGTGATGCGAACACCGGGGAGCTGTTTTTT. This chain links TRBV10-3 with TRBJ2-2, with 10 bases identical to TRBD1. The CDR3 totals 18 residues. Germline lookup yields CDR1 ENHRY and CDR2 SYGVKD. V lost 3 bases to trimming and J lost 0 bases; unmatched junction nucleotides: 7.

This clonotype was detected only a few times. The rearrangement joins TRBV20-1 to TRBJ2-7; D is ambiguous. V lost 0 bases to trimming and J lost 2 bases, with 14 bases between them. The CDR3 has 15 amino acids. Per germline, CDR1 DFQATT and CDR2 SNEGSKA (reference sequence). The CDR3 is CSARDKSKRTYEQYF. The CDR3 DNA reads as TGCAGTGCTAGAGATAAGAGCAAGCGAACCTACGAGCAGTACTTC.

The chain uses TRBV12-3 or TRBV12-4 and TRBJ1-2; D not certain. The CDR3 totals 14 residues. Trimming shortened V by 2 bases and J by 5 bases, and 12 bases separated the two germline ends. Written as DNA, the CDR3 is TGTGCCAGCAGTTTACGGGGATTGGAGTATGGCTACACCTTC. It specifies CASSLRGLEYGYTF.

There are many counts of this clonotype. This chain connects TRBV20-1 to TRBJ2-7, with 14 bases identical to TRBD2. With V trimmed by 6 bases and J by 2 bases, 6 bases remained unmatched. Germline lookup yields CDR1 DFQATT and CDR2 SNEGSKA (reference sequence). This CDR3 contains 15 residues. This CDR3 is CSAGTSGSSTYEQYF. As DNA, the CDR3 is TGCAGTGCGGGGACTAGCGGGAGTTCCACCTACGAGCAGTACTTC.

This clonotype was detected many times. The gene calls are TRBV7-8 and TRBJ1-1; tentatively, D is TRBD1 (6 bases). The CDR3 runs to 13 residues. Looked up from germline, CDR1 is SGHVS and CDR2 is FQNEAQ. V gave up 5 bases and J gave up 2 bases, with 9 bases separating them. The CDR3 bases are TGTGCCAGCAGCGGCAGGGGTAACACTGAAGCTTTCTTT. As protein: CASSGRGNTEAFF.

This clonotype was counted many times. This sequence joins TRBV5-6 and TRBJ2-1; D might be TRBD2 (6 bases). CDR3 length equals 16 residues. V lost 3 bases and J 4 bases, leaving 17 bases between the germline ends. The germline gives CDR1 SGHDT, CDR2 YYEEEE. The CDR3 spells CASSSPARRDYNEQFF. DNA of the CDR3: TGTGCCAGCAGCTCCCCAGCGCGGCGGGATTACAATGAGCAGTTCTTC.

At least ten counts were recorded for this clonotype. The rearrangement links TRBV29-1 to TRBJ1-2; possibly TRBD1 for D (6 bases). Trimming pared 6 bases from V and 0 bases from J, leaving 14 bases between. This CDR3 has 14 residues. Per germline, CDR1 SQVTM and CDR2 ANQGSEA. The CDR3 DNA sequence: TGCAGCGTGAGATCTTCAGGGGCTAACTATGGCTACACCTTC. Translating it yields CSVRSSGANYGYTF.

This clonotype was recorded many times. The chain employs TRBV20-1 and TRBJ2-1, with D maybe TRBD2 (6 bases). The CDR3 consists of 15 residues. V was cut by 6 bases and J by 0 bases, with 15 bases left in between. Germline V gene data show CDR1 as DFQATT and CDR2 as SNEGSKA (reference sequence). The CDR3: CSAPVRGSSYNEQFF. Written as DNA, the CDR3 is TGCAGTGCCCCTGTACGGGGGTCCTCCTACAATGAGCAGTTCTTC.

This clonotype was seen repeatedly, ten times or more. The chain employs TRBV20-1 and TRBJ2-1, with 8 positions matching TRBD1. The germline V gene encodes CDR1 DFQATT and CDR2 SNEGSKA (reference sequence). Trimming took 6 bases from V and 6 from J; bases not matched to a gene: 10. This CDR3 is built from 14 residues. CDR3 DNA: TGCAGTGCGGCACCGGGACAGGCGATCAATGAGCAGTTCTTC. Its translation is CSAAPGQAINEQFF.